The subject of this entry is one T cell receptor (beta chain). Its antigen is currently unknown. This entry comes from a study of cytomegalovirus exposure and HLA in healthy donors. Turning to the study itself: As released early, the data held roughly 85 million unique TCRs from HLA-typed donors. Study findings and constraints: Only CMV serostatus was available as immune exposure information. A list of 164 TCR beta chains associated with cytomegalovirus was given.

The PCR used 60 Vbeta and 13 Jbeta primers. Using immunoSEQ multiplex PCR, the repertoire was profiled, and TCRdb retains in-frame clones only, with some absent. The sample includes 100,000 to 150,000 clones, roughly 71% of them seen just once. The CDR3 extends over 17 amino acids. In germline, CDR1 is MGHDK, CDR2 SYGVNS. V lost 10 bases, J lost 0 bases, and 22 bases lay in between. When sampled, the donors appeared nominally healthy, though they likely had unrecorded immune exposures. This chain links TRBV25-1 with TRBJ1-5, with D unclear. Sequencing input: PBMCs. This receptor was taken from a woman between 50 and 59 years old in good health and CMV-seropositive. Written as DNA, the CDR3 is TGTGCCAAATACCCTCCCGTACTTTCTTATAGCAATCAGCCCCAGCATTTT. Translation gives CAKYPPVLSYSNQPQHF.